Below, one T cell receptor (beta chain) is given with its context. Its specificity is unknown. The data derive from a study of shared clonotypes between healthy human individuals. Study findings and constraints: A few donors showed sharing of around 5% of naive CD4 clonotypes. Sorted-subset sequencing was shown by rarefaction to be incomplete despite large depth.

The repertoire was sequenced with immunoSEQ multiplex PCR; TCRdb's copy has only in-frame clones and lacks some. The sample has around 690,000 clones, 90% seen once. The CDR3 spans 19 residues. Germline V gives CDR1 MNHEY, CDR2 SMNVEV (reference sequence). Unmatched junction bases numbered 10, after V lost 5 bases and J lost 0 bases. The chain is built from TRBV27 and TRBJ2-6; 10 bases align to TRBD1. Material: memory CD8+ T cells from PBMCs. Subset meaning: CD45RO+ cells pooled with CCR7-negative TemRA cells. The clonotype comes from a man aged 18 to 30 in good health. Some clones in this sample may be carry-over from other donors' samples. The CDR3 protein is CASSGSTGQGSSGANVLTF. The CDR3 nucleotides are TGTGCCAGCAGTGGATCAACGGGACAGGGGAGCTCTGGGGCCAACGTCCTGACTTTC.